What follows is one T cell receptor beta chain and its context. Germline-derived CDR1 and CDR2 are LNHDA and SQIVND (reference sequence). Trimming removed 8 bases from V and 0 bases from J, with 13 bases in between. The CDR3 sequence is 14 residues long. These data originate in a study of blood T cell repertoires in COVID-19. Across the whole study: Specimens from acute and convalescent COVID-19 originated in the United States, Italy and Spain.

Generated by immunoSEQ multiplex PCR, the TCRdb table keeps only in-frame clones and is missing some. The data hold 200,000 or so clones, with 70% to 85% observed a single time. The TCR sequence derives from a human donor with acute or convalescent COVID-19. The donor label of this sample is uncertain. Sequences were obtained from peripheral blood. The V gene is TRBV19, the J gene TRBJ1-1, with a weak D call TRBD1 (5 bases). CDR3: CASWARQMNTEAFF. In DNA, the CDR3 is TGTGCCAGTTGGGCCAGACAGATGAACACTGAAGCTTTCTTT.